These 27 T cell receptor beta chains were sequenced from one sample in a study of blood T cell repertoires in COVID-19. Method: immunoSEQ multiplex PCR; TCRdb's copy keeps in-frame clones and lacks some. The sample holds some 14,000 clones, 83% seen once. Sequencing used peripheral blood. The receptors here all came from an older woman with acute or convalescent COVID-19.

The rearrangement joins TRBV7-2 to TRBJ2-5; the D gene is possibly TRBD1 (6 bases). The V end lost 8 bases, the J end lost 4 bases, and 17 bases lay between the germline ends. CDR3 length: 14 residues. Germline V gene lookup returns CDR1 SGHTA and CDR2 FQGNSA. This CDR3 reads CASSLLRGRETQYF. DNA of the CDR3: TGTGCCAGCTCCCTTCTCAGGGGCCGAGAGACCCAGTACTTC.

The gene calls are TRBV5-1 and TRBJ1-1; 7 bases map to TRBD1. Germline lookup yields CDR1 SGHRS and CDR2 YFSETQ. CDR3 length equals 13 residues. V lost 2 bases to trimming and J lost 6 bases; unmatched junction nucleotides: 4. This chain's CDR3 is CASSFGTGAEAFF. The CDR3 coding sequence is TGCGCCAGCAGCTTTGGAACAGGGGCTGAAGCTTTCTTT. Using reference TRBV5-1 and TRBJ1-1 for the parts outside the CDR3, the full variable domain is KAGVTQTPRYLIKTRGQQVTLSCSPISGHRSVSWYQQTPGQGLQFLFEYFSETQRNKGNFPGRFSGRQFSNSRSEMNVSTLELGDSALYLCASSFGTGAEAFFGQGTRLTVV.

The rearrangement links TRBV9 to TRBJ1-4; D is perhaps TRBD1 (6 bases). V lost 4 bases, J lost 7 bases, and 17 bases lay in between. This CDR3 is built from 15 residues. The germline V gene encodes CDR1 SGDLS and CDR2 YYNGEE. Here the CDR3 DNA reads TGTGCCAGCAGCCCCGCCGGGGGGCTTGTTGAAAAACTGTTTTTT. This translates into CASSPAGGLVEKLFF.

This clone appeared a single time. V gene TRBV15 combines with J gene TRBJ2-1; weak D call: TRBD1 (5 bases). Deletions cut 4 bases from V and 6 bases from J, with 10 bases between. The germline V gene has CDR1 LNHNV and CDR2 YYDKDF (reference sequence). The CDR3 is 13 amino acids. Written as DNA, the CDR3 is TGTGCCACCAGCATCACGCAGGGCAATGAGCAGTTCTTC. Amino acids: CATSITQGNEQFF.

V and J are TRBV7-2 and TRBJ1-6, with a weak D call TRBD1 (5 bases). The germline V gene encodes CDR1 SGHTA and CDR2 FQGNSA. The ends were cut back, 1 base at V and 7 bases at J, with 14 bases in the middle. This CDR3 is built from 16 residues. CDR3 sequence (DNA): TGTGCCAGCAGCTTAGGTCCTCAGGGAAGCAATTCACCCCTCCACTTT. This codes for CASSLGPQGSNSPLHF.

The chain joins TRBV5-1 to TRBJ2-5; tentative D call: TRBD1 (7 bases). Per germline, CDR1 SGHRS and CDR2 YFSETQ. This CDR3 is 15 amino acids long. V shed 4 bases and J shed 5 bases, with 18 bases lying between them. CDR3 sequence reads: CASSTTHPGGETQYF. The CDR3 DNA is TGCGCCAGCAGCACAACTCACCCAGGGGGGGAGACCCAGTACTTC.

The V gene is TRBV7-6, the J gene TRBJ1-3, with 10 bases that match TRBD1. The CDR3 has 16 residues. Losses at the gene ends were 5 bases for V and 4 bases for J; bases not matched to a gene: 8. Per germline, CDR1 SGHVS and CDR2 FNYEAQ. The CDR3, as DNA: TGTGCCAGCAGCGTGCAGGGACAGGGGTCCGGAAACACCATATATTTT. It translates to CASSVQGQGSGNTIYF.

This chain joins TRBV12-3 or TRBV12-4 and TRBJ1-1; D remains ambiguous. Trimming took 3 bases from V and 4 from J, leaving 9 bases between them. The CDR3 is made up of 13 amino acids. CDR3 bases: TGTGCCAGCAGTTTGAGAGGTGGCACTGAAGCTTTCTTT. Encoded protein: CASSLRGGTEAFF.

The chain combines TRBV28 with TRBJ1-1, with D perhaps matching TRBD1 (5 bases). The CDR3 extends over 17 amino acids. CDR1 and CDR2 from the germline V gene are MDHEN and SYDVKM. Trimming took off 1 base at V and 1 base at J, with 16 bases between the two ends. The CDR3 is CASSLLWAREGNTEAFF. DNA for the CDR3: TGTGCCAGCAGTTTATTGTGGGCCAGGGAGGGGAACACTGAAGCTTTCTTT.

The rearrangement uses TRBV9 and TRBJ1-3; D ambiguous. From germline, CDR1 is SGDLS and CDR2 YYNGEE. The CDR3 totals 16 residues. V lost 0 bases to trimming and J lost 0 bases, with 10 bases between them. CDR3 loop: CASSVVLVVSGNTIYF. CDR3 bases: TGTGCCAGCAGCGTAGTTTTAGTAGTCTCTGGAAACACCATATATTTT.

The chain carries TRBV7-3 and TRBJ2-1; 8 nucleotides line up with TRBD1. This CDR3 region has 16 residues. CDR1 is SGHTA and CDR2 is FQGTGA in the germline V gene. V lost 2 bases, J lost 7 bases, and 10 bases stayed unmatched. In DNA form, the CDR3 reads TGTGCCAGCAGCTTACTGCAGGGGGCCGGTAGAAATGAGCAGTTCTTC. It codes for CASSLLQGAGRNEQFF.

The chain carries TRBV27 and TRBJ2-3; 8 nucleotides agree with TRBD2. Germline loops: CDR1 MNHEY, CDR2 SMNVEV (reference sequence). Trimming at V came to 3 bases and at J to 6 bases, leaving 5 bases not matched to a gene. This CDR3 contains 14 residues. The CDR3 sequence: CASSLWRGADTQYF. The CDR3 DNA reads TGTGCCAGCAGTTTGTGGCGGGGGGCGGATACGCAGTATTTT.

The chain couples TRBV7-8 to TRBJ2-1; 10 bases match TRBD2. Germline V gene sequence: CDR1 SGHVS, CDR2 FQNEAQ. The CDR3 consists of 18 residues. With 3 bases clipped from V and 7 bases from J, the junction kept 15 bases outside the gene matches. CDR3 sequence reads: CASSLQPGLATWGNEQFF. The CDR3 DNA is TGTGCCAGCAGCTTGCAGCCGGGACTAGCGACTTGGGGGAATGAGCAGTTCTTC. The whole variable domain, remainder taken from reference TRBV7-8 and TRBJ2-1, is GAGVSQSPRYKVAKRGQDVALRCDPISGHVSLFWYQQALGQGPEFLTYFQNEAQLDKSGLPSDRFFAERPEGSVSTLKIQRTQQEDSAVYLCASSLQPGLATWGNEQFFGPGTRLTVL.

The J gene is TRBJ2-7, the V gene TRBV5-1; 7 bases map to TRBD1. The CDR3 is made up of 15 amino acids. Germline V gene lookup returns CDR1 SGHRS and CDR2 YFSETQ. Trimming took 2 bases from V and 4 from J; bases not matched to a gene: 9. The DNA for the CDR3 is TGCGCCAGCAGCTTAGCGCCCGGGACAGCTTACGAGCAGTACTTC. Its translation is CASSLAPGTAYEQYF.

This clone was detected only once. The chain links TRBV5-5 to TRBJ2-7; 8 nucleotides line up with TRBD2. CDR1 and CDR2 from the germline V gene are SGHKS and YYEKEE (reference sequence). With 0 bases clipped from V and 5 bases from J, the junction kept 13 bases outside the gene matches. The CDR3 sequence is 17 residues long. CDR3 residues: CASSLDGGPGGGDEQYF. DNA of the CDR3: TGTGCCAGCAGCTTGGATGGAGGGCCGGGAGGGGGGGACGAGCAGTACTTC.

V gene TRBV6-6 combines with J gene TRBJ1-2; TRBD1 aligns across 8 bases. Germline lookup yields CDR1 MNHNY and CDR2 SVGAGI (reference sequence). The V segment lost 5 bases and the J segment 7 bases; nucleotides outside the gene matches: 3. This CDR3 is built from 12 residues. The DNA of the CDR3 is TGTGCCAGCAGTCCAGGGGGCCGTGGCTACACCTTC. Protein product: CASSPGGRGYTF.

The V call is TRBV5-5, the J call TRBJ1-2; D not resolved. In germline, CDR1 is SGHKS, CDR2 YYEKEE (reference sequence). Trimming pared 0 bases from V and 6 bases from J, leaving 6 bases between. This CDR3 comprises 12 residues. CDR3 DNA: TGTGCCAGCAGCTTGGAAGAGAATGGCTACACCTTC. It is translated as CASSLEENGYTF.

The chain carries TRBV28 and TRBJ1-5, with D unclear. The CDR3 is 13 amino acids. V was clipped by 6 bases and J by 6 bases, with 12 bases between them. Germline values: CDR1 MDHEN, CDR2 SYDVKM. CDR3 in amino acids: CASSPQRPQPQHF. DNA of the CDR3: TGTGCCAGCAGCCCCCAGCGGCCTCAGCCCCAGCATTTT. Combining the CDR3 with reference TRBV28 and TRBJ1-5 gives the whole variable domain DVKVTQSSRYLVKRTGEKVFLECVQDMDHENMFWYRQDPGLGLRLIYFSYDVKMKEKGDIPEGYSVSREKKERFSLILESASTNQTSMYLCASSPQRPQPQHFGDGTRLSIL.

The genes are TRBV5-4 and TRBJ2-1; 7 nucleotides line up with TRBD1. V gave up 6 bases and J gave up 4 bases; unmatched junction bases: 13. The CDR3 extends over 16 amino acids. Germline-derived CDR1 and CDR2 are SGHNT and YYREEE (reference sequence). The CDR3 nucleotides read TGTGCCAGCACCTCTAGACAGGGCCTTTTATACAATGAGCAGTTCTTC. Amino acids: CASTSRQGLLYNEQFF.

V and J are TRBV5-5 and TRBJ1-5; a possible D gene is TRBD1 (6 bases). The CDR3 extends over 19 amino acids. The germline V gene has CDR1 SGHKS and CDR2 YYEKEE (reference sequence). Trimming removed 0 bases at V and 3 bases at J, with 22 bases between. The CDR3 protein is CASSLVFGPSRGINQPQHF. The DNA for the CDR3 is TGTGCCAGCAGCTTGGTCTTCGGTCCTAGCAGGGGAATCAATCAGCCCCAGCATTTT.

This clone was detected only a few times. The rearrangement uses TRBV11-2 and TRBJ2-1, with 9 bases lining up with TRBD2. The CDR3 has 13 residues. After removal of 9 bases from V and 2 bases from J, the junction contained 2 bases not matched to a gene. CDR1 is SGHAT and CDR2 is FQNNGV in the germline V gene. CDR3 in DNA: TGTGCCAGTAGCGGGAGCGCCTACAATGAGCAGTTCTTC. Its translation is CASSGSAYNEQFF.

The count of this clone is one. This chain connects TRBV25-1 to TRBJ2-1; TRBD2 matches at 7 bases. The CDR3 is 13 amino acids. CDR1 and CDR2 (germline): MGHDK, SYGVNS. V shed 6 bases, J shed 8 bases, and the junction held 7 bases outside the gene matches. CDR3 loop: CASRLGGLDEQFF. The CDR3 bases are TGTGCCAGCAGATTGGGAGGGTTGGATGAGCAGTTCTTC.

V is TRBV2 and J is TRBJ1-5, with 8 nucleotides matching TRBD1. The trim removed 8 bases at V and 1 base at J, leaving 7 bases unmatched. CDR3 length equals 15 residues. Per the germline V gene, CDR1 is SNHLY and CDR2 is FYNNEI. The CDR3 reads CASLDRVGSNQPQHF. The DNA of the CDR3 is TGTGCCAGCCTGGACAGGGTCGGGAGCAATCAGCCCCAGCATTTT. The complete variable domain, with remaining parts taken from reference TRBV2 and TRBJ1-5, reads EPEVTQTPSHQVTQMGQEVILRCVPISNHLYFYWYRQILGQKVEFLVSFYNNEISEKSEIFDDQFSVERPDGSNFTLKIRSTKLEDSAMYFCASLDRVGSNQPQHFGDGTRLSIL.

The chain joins TRBV2 to TRBJ2-5; 7 positions match TRBD2. CDR3 length: 14 residues. Germline lookup yields CDR1 SNHLY and CDR2 FYNNEI. The V and J ends lost 8 bases and 5 bases, in that order; junction bases with no gene match: 11. The CDR3 region is CASWREGTVETQYF. The CDR3 DNA sequence: TGTGCCAGCTGGAGGGAGGGTACAGTGGAGACCCAGTACTTC.

The rearrangement uses TRBV4-2 and TRBJ2-5; possible D gene TRBD1, 6 bases. Trimming removed 0 bases at V and 6 bases at J, with 14 bases between. Germline assignment: CDR1 LGHNA and CDR2 YNFKEQ. This CDR3 has 15 amino acids. CDR3 coding DNA: TGTGCCAGCAGCCAAGAGGGGGACACCTACAAGACCCAGTACTTC. Amino acids: CASSQEGDTYKTQYF.

This chain links TRBV4-3 with TRBJ1-2; D is unclear. Germline CDR1 LGHNA, CDR2 YSLEER. This CDR3 has 14 residues. Trimming removed 0 bases at V and 4 bases at J, with 9 bases between. CDR3 in amino acids: CASSQDPTSYGYTF. CDR3 coding DNA: TGCGCCAGCAGCCAAGATCCAACGAGCTATGGCTACACCTTC.

The V call is TRBV27, the J call TRBJ1-1; a weak D match, TRBD1 (5 bases). Trimming took 5 bases from V and 0 from J, leaving 13 bases between them. Germline CDR1 is MNHEY and CDR2 is SMNVEV (reference sequence). This CDR3 comprises 15 residues. CDR3 sequence: CASSPSAGLNTEAFF. As DNA, the CDR3 is TGTGCCAGCAGTCCCTCGGCAGGGTTGAACACTGAAGCTTTCTTT.